The source of this TCR beta chain is a study of T cell responses to AZD1222 COVID-19 vaccine (dated by TCRdb to the early 2020s). Some background on the complete study: TCR sequencing covered fewer than 250 trial participants: 200 to 210 given two doses of AZD1222 and 26 given two doses of MenACWY control vaccine. Enrollment into the trials was organized by age into subgroups of 18-55, 56-69 and 70-plus years, and those subgroups contained about 160, 30 and 59 TCR-sequenced participants, respectively.

The germline V gene gives CDR1 as SGHDT and CDR2 as YYEEEE. The CDR3 starts with the cysteine, ends with the phenylalanine, and has 14 residues. Of the read, only the CDR3 DNA is kept; its 42 bases are in frame from base 1. Trimming removed 0 bases from V and 4 bases from J, leaving 10 bases between the germline ends. Overall study outcomes, separate from this receptor: Reportedly, almost half of the unique spike-specific TCRs recognized epitopes lying outside the regions that are mutated in the B.1.351 and B.1.1.7 variants. Because no day 14 peak-response samples were available, the repertoires could be characterized only after the peak T cell response. Conclusions about previously exposed vaccinees are limited because only six or seven AZD1222 recipients were SARS-CoV-2 seropositive at baseline. Vaccine-associated CD4 TCRs spanned the whole spike protein, with dominant responses in regions 160-218 and 743-854. Participants were mostly white British, with more females than males. The authors suggested clonal diversity may have been underestimated. The 56-69-year group was small, and its depth increase did not reach significance, likely because of low power. Spike-specific TCR breadth and depth rose significantly after two AZD1222 doses compared with day 0 and with MenACWY recipients.

The CDR3 regions of human TCRbeta chains were analyzed by immunosequencing. As for the original processing: Repertoire TCRs were checked for matches against a reference library of SARS-CoV-2-specific TCRs that had been generated using the MIRA antigen-specificity platform. Breadth was defined as the fraction of unique TCRs that were SARS-CoV-2-associated, and depth was defined as the fraction of total T cells that were SARS-CoV-2-associated. Each spike-specific TCR was assigned to its reactive spike region and to a CD4 or CD8 class using the MIRA data. Log10-transformed breadth and depth values were compared by one-way ANOVA with Sidak's multiple comparisons tests. TCRdb's version of the immuneACCESS table is confined to in-frame rearrangements and falls short of the full clone set. An unresolved V gene accounts for under half of the shortfall where checked; the remainder is of unknown origin. V, J and clone size are taken as reported in that table, and D and trimming were inferred from the DNA itself. The sample contains around 80,000 clones, 70% to 90% of them found a single time. Jointly, the top ten make up under 11% of the sample.

The time point tag for this specimen amounts to: about 28 days (+/-7) after the second vaccine dose. Because spike-specific TCR depth and breadth did not differ between the two schedules, AZD1222 recipients who got a second dose at roughly 4 weeks were pooled with those who got a second dose at roughly 12 weeks. Samples from vaccinated people were obtained from the UK trials COV001 and COV002, which included a single-blind randomized controlled phase 2/3 trial of AZD1222 (ChAdOx1 nCoV-19) in healthy adults. Trial participant PBMC samples were collected at day 0 and day 28 after the second dose for TCRbeta chain sequencing. As regards this clone: What this receptor recognizes is not known. Nothing much larger sits one base from this clone, and base qualities are not available.

Here the chain combines TRBV5-6 and TRBJ1-1; the D segment cannot be called with confidence. Sequencing was performed on peripheral blood, taken 28 days after the second AZD1222 dose. The TCR was taken from an adult who received the AZD1222 COVID-19 vaccine. The CDR3 is CASSLAGEGTEAFF. The nucleotide sequence reads TGTGCCAGCAGCTTGGCCGGTGAGGGCACTGAAGCTTTCTTT.